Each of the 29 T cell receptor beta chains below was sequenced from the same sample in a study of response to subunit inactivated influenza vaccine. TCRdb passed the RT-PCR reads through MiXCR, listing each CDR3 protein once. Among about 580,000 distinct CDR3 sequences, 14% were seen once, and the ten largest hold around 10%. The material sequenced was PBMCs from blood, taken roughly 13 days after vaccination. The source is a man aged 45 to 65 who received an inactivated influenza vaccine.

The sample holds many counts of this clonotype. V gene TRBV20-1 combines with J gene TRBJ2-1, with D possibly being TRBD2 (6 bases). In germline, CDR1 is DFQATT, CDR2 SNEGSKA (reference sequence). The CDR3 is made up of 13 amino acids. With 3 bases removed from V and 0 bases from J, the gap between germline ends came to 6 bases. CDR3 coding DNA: TGCAGTGCTAGCGGGAGCTCCTACAATGAGCAGTTCTTC. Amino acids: CSASGSSYNEQFF.

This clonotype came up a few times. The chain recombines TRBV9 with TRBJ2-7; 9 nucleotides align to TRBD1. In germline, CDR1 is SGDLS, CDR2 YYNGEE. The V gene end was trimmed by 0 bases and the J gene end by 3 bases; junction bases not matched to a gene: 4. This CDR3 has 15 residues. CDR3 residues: CASSVAAGQGYEQYF. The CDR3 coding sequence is TGTGCCAGCAGCGTAGCGGCGGGACAGGGCTACGAGCAGTACTTC.

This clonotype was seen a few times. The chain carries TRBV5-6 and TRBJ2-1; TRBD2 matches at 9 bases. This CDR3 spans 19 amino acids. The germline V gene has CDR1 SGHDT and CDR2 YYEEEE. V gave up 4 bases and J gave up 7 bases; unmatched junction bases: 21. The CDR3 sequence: CASSKGDSIQREESNEQFF. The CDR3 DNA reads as TGTGCCAGCAGCAAAGGGGACAGCATCCAGCGGGAGGAGAGTAATGAGCAGTTCTTC.

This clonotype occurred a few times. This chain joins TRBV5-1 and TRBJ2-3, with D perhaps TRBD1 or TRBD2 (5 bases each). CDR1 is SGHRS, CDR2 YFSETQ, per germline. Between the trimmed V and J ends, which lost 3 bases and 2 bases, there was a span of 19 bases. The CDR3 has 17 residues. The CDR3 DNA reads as TGCGCCAGCAGCTCCCTTGGGGGTCCGGGGTCCACAGATACGCAGTATTTT. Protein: CASSSLGGPGSTDTQYF.

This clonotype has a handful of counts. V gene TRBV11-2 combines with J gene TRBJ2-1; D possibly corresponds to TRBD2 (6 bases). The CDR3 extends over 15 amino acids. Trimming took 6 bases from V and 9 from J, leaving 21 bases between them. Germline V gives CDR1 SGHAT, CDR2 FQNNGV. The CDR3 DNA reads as TGTGCCAGCAGTCCCGGGGCGGGGAGATCTAGTGAGCAGTTCTTC. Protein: CASSPGAGRSSEQFF.

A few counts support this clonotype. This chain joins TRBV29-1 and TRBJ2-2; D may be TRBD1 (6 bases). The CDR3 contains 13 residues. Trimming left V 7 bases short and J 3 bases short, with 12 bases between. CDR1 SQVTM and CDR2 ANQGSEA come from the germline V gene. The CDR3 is CSADTGHTGELFF. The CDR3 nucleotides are TGCAGCGCGGATACAGGGCACACCGGGGAGCTGTTTTTT.

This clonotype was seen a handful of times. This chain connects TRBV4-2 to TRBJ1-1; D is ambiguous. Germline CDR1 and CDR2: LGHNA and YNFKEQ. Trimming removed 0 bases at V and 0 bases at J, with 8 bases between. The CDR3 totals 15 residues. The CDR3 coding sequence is TGTGCCAGCAGCCAAGATCTTCTATTGAACACTGAAGCTTTCTTT. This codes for CASSQDLLLNTEAFF.

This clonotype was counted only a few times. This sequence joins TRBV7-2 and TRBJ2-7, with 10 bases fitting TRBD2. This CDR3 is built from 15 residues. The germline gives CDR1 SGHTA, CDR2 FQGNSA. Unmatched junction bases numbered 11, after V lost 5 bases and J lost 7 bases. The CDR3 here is CASSPSGLAAGEQYF. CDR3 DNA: TGTGCCAGCAGCCCTTCAGGACTAGCGGCTGGGGAGCAGTACTTC.

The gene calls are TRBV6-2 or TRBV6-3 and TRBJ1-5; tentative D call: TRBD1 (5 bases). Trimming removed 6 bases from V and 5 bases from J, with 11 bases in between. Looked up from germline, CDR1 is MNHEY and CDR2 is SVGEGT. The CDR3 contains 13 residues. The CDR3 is CASRMDTYQPQHF. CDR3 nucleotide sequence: TGTGCCAGCAGAATGGACACCTATCAGCCCCAGCATTTT.

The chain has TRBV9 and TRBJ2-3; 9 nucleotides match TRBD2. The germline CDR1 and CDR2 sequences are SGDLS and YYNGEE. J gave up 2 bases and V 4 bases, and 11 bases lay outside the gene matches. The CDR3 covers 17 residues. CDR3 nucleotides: TGTGCCAGCAGCCTAACCGCGGCTAGCGGGAACACAGATACGCAGTATTTT. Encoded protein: CASSLTAASGNTDTQYF.

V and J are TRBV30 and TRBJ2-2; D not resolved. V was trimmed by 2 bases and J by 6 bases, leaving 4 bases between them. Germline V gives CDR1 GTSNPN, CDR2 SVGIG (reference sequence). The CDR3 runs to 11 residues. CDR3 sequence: CAWSKAGELFF. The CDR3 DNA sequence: TGTGCCTGGAGTAAGGCCGGGGAGCTGTTTTTT.

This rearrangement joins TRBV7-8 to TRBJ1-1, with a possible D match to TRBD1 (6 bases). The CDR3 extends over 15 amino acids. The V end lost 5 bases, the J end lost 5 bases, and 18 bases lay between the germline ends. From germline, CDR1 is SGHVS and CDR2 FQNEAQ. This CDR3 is CASSPEGGRGTEAFF. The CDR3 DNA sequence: TGTGCCAGCAGCCCCGAGGGGGGGCGAGGTACTGAAGCTTTCTTT.

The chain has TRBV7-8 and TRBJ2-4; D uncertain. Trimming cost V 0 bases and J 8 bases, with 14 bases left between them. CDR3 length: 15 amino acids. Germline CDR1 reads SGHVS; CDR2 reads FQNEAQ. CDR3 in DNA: TGTGCCAGCAGCTTAGCGCTCTCCGATGTAGACATTCAGTACTTC. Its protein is CASSLALSDVDIQYF.

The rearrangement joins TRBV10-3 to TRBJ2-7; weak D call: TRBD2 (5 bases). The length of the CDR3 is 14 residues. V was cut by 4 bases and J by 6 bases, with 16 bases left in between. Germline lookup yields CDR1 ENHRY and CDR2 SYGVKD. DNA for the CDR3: TGTGCCATCAGTGGGATGGGAGAAATGACCGAGCAGTACTTC. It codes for CAISGMGEMTEQYF.

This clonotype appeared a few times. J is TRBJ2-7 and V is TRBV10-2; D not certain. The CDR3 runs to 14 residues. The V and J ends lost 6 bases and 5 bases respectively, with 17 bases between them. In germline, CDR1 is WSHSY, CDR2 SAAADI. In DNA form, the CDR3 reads TGCGCCAGCAGAGACGCTTCGTTCGGGCACGAGCAGTACTTC. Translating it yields CASRDASFGHEQYF.

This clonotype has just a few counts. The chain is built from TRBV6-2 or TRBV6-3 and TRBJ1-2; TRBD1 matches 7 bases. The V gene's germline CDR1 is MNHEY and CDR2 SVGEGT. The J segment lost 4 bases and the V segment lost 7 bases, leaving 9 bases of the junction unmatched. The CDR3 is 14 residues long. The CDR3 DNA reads TGTGCCAGCACCCATGGGACAGTCCTCTATGGCTACACCTTC. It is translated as CASTHGTVLYGYTF.

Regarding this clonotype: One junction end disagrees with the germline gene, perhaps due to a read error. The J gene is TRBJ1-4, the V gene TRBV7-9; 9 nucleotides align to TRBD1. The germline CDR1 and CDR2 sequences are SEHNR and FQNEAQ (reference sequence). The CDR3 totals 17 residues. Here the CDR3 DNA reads TGTGCCAGCAGCTTAGGCGGGACAGGGCATCCGGATGAAAACCTGTTTTTT. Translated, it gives CASSLGGTGHPDENLFF. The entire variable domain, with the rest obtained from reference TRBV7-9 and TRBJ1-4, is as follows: DTGVSQNPRHKITKRGQNVTFRCDPISEHNRLYWYRQTLGQGPEFLTYFQNEAQLEKSRLLSDRFSAERPKGSFSTLEIQRTEQGDSAMYLCASSLGGTGHPDENLFFGSGTQLSVL.

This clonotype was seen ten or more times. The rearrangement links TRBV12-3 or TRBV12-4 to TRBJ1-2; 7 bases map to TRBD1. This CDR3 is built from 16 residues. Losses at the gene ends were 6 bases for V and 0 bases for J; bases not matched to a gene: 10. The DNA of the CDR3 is TGTGCCAGCAGCTCCCAGTTCGGGACAGCTAACTATGGCTACACCTTC. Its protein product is CASSSQFGTANYGYTF.

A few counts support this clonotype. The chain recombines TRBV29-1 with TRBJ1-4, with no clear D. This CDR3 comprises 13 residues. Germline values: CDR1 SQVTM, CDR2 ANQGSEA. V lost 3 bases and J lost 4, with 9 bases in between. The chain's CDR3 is CSVDSGSNEKLFF. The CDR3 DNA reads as TGCAGCGTTGACTCGGGGAGTAATGAAAAACTGTTTTTT. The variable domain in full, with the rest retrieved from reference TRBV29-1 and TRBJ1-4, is SAVISQKPSRDICQRGTSLTIQCQVDSQVTMMFWYRQQPGQSLTLIATANQGSEATYESGFVIDKFPISRPNLTFSTLTVSNMSPEDSSIYLCSVDSGSNEKLFFGSGTQLSVL.

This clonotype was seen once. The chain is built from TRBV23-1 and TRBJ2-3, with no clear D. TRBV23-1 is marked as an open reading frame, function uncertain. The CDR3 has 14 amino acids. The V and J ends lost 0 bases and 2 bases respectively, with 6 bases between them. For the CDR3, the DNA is TGCGCCAGCAGTCAATCAAGGACCACAGATACGCAGTATTTT. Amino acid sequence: CASSQSRTTDTQYF.

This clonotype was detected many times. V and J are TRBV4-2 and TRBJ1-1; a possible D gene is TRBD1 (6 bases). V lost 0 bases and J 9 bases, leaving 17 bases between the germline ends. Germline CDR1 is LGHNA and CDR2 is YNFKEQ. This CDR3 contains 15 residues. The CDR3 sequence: CASSQDTGAREKAFF. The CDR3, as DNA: TGTGCCAGCAGCCAAGATACGGGGGCGAGGGAAAAAGCTTTCTTT.

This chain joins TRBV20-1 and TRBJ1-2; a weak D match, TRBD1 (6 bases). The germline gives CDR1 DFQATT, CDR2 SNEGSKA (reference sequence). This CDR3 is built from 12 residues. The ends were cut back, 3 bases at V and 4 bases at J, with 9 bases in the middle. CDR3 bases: TGCAGTGCTAGGGACAGAACCTATGGCTACACCTTC. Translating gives CSARDRTYGYTF.

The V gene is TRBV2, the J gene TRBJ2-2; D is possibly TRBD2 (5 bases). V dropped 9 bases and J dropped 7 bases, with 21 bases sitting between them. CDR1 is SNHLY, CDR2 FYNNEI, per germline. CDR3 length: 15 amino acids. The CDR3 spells CASRAGETGGGELFF. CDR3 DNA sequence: TGTGCCAGTAGGGCCGGGGAAACCGGCGGCGGGGAGCTGTTTTTT. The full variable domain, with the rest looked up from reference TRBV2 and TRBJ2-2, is EPEVTQTPSHQVTQMGQEVILRCVPISNHLYFYWYRQILGQKVEFLVSFYNNEISEKSEIFDDQFSVERPDGSNFTLKIRSTKLEDSAMYFCASRAGETGGGELFFGEGSRLTVL.

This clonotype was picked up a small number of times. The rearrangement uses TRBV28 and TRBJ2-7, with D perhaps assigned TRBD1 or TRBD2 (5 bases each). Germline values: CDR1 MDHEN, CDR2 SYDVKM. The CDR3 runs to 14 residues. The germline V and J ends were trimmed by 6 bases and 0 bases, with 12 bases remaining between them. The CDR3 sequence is CASRGRISSYEQYF. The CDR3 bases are TGTGCCAGCAGGGGACGGATCAGCTCCTACGAGCAGTACTTC.

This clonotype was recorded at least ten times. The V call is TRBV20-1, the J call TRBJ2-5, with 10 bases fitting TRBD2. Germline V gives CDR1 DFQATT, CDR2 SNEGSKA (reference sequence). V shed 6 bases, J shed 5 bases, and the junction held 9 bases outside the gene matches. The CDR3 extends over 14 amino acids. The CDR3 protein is CSATKREGRETQYF. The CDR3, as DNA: TGCAGTGCAACCAAGCGGGAGGGCCGCGAGACCCAGTACTTC.

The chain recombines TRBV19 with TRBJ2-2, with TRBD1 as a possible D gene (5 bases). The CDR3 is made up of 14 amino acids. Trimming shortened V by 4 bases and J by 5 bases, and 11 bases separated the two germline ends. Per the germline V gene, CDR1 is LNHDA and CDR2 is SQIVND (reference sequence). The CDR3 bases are TGTGCCAGTAGTACCCAGGGTTTTACCGGGGAGCTGTTTTTT. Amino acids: CASSTQGFTGELFF.

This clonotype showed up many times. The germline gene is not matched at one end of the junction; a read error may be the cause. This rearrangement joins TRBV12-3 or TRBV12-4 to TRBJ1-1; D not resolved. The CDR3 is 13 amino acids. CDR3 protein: CASSLALNTEAFF. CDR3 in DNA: TGCGCCAGCAGCTTGGCTCTGAACACTGAAGCTTTCTTT.

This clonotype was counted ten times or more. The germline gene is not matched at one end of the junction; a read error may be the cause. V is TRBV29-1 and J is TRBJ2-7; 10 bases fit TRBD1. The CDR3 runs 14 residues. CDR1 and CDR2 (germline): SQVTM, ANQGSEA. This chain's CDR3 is CSVEVGTGAYEQYF. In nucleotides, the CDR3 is TGCAGCGTCGAAGTTGGGACAGGGGCCTACGAGCAGTACTTC.

For the CDR3, the DNA is TGTGCCAGCATCCGGACAGGGGGGTCTAGTGGTTCTGGGGCCAACGTCCTGACTTTC. It translates to CASIRTGGSSGSGANVLTF. The rearrangement uses TRBV6-1 and TRBJ2-6; 10 bases fit TRBD1. From germline, CDR1 is MNHNS and CDR2 SASEGT. With 7 bases clipped from V and 1 base from J, the junction kept 13 bases outside the gene matches. The CDR3 runs 19 residues.